These 26 T cell receptor beta chains were all obtained from the same sample, sequenced in a study of T cells expressing NK-cell markers. TCRdb processed the 5' RACE reads again and assigns one entry to each CDR3 protein, with no DNA. The sample totals around 550,000 distinct CDR3 sequences; its top ten clones hold 3% to 4.5%. Sequencing was carried out using blood T cells: a sorted CD56 or NKG2C T cell subset, CD4+ or CD8+ T cells, or bulk PBMC T cells (not recorded which). The receptors come from a man between 18 and 29 years old in good health.

The genes are TRBV7-9 and TRBJ1-1. The germline V gene encodes CDR1 SEHNR and CDR2 FQNEAQ (reference sequence). The CDR3 is made up of 15 amino acids. CDR3: CASSLAPGKNTEAFF.

The chain recombines TRBV12-3 or TRBV12-4 with TRBJ1-4; TCRdb reports TRBD1, a call that lacks DNA to check it against. This CDR3 region has 15 residues. CDR3 sequence: CASSLRQGQNEKLFF.

This chain connects TRBV5-1 to TRBJ2-7; without DNA, the TCRdb call of TRBD2 cannot be checked. The CDR3 is made up of 16 amino acids. The germline gives CDR1 SGHRS, CDR2 YFSETQ. The CDR3 loop reads CASTSGGNLGGYEQYF.

The chain carries TRBV5-6 and TRBJ2-3; TCRdb's D gene call, TRBD1, goes unchecked for lack of DNA. The CDR3 runs to 19 residues. The germline CDR1 and CDR2 sequences are SGHDT and YYEEEE. CDR3 amino acids: CASSLDGAVSGFSTDTQYF. The full variable domain, with the rest looked up from reference TRBV5-6 and TRBJ2-3, is DAGVTQSPTHLIKTRGQQVTLRCSPKSGHDTVSWYQQALGQGPQFIFQYYEEEERQRGNFPDRFSGHQFPNYSSELNVNALLLGDSALYLCASSLDGAVSGFSTDTQYFGPGTRLTVL.

The chain couples TRBV10-3 to TRBJ2-1; absent DNA, TCRdb's TRBD2 call cannot be checked. The CDR3 covers 16 residues. The germline V gene encodes CDR1 ENHRY and CDR2 SYGVKD. This chain's CDR3 is CAISGAWGLAEHEQFF.

The chain carries TRBV4-2 and TRBJ2-7; TCRdb picks TRBD2, but there is no DNA to check that call. Germline V gene sequence: CDR1 LGHNA, CDR2 YNFKEQ. The CDR3 is made up of 16 amino acids. The CDR3 protein is CASSQAATSGSYEQYF.

This chain uses TRBV20-1 with TRBJ2-3; the TCRdb call, TRBD2, lacks DNA for checking. The CDR3 is made up of 15 amino acids. Germline loops: CDR1 DFQATT, CDR2 SNEGSKA (reference sequence). CDR3: CSARARSGGAGTQYF.

The rearrangement links TRBV7-2 to TRBJ2-3; TCRdb indicates TRBD1, and absent DNA this call remains unverified. Germline V gives CDR1 SGHTA, CDR2 FQGNSA. The CDR3 is 14 amino acids. The CDR3 here is CASSGGLSTDTQYF.

This sequence joins TRBV7-9 and TRBJ2-7. CDR1 and CDR2 from the germline V gene are SEHNR and FQNEAQ (reference sequence). CDR3 length: 14 amino acids. Here the CDR3 reads CASSSERFRDEQYF.

V usage is TRBV9 and J usage is TRBJ2-5; TCRdb returns TRBD1, unconfirmable since there is no DNA. Germline loops: CDR1 SGDLS, CDR2 YYNGEE. The CDR3 spans 15 residues. CDR3 in amino acids: CASTPGQGAQETQYF.

V and J are TRBV4-1 and TRBJ1-1. The CDR3 loop spans 17 amino acids. CDR1 is MGHRA, CDR2 YSYEKL, per germline. The CDR3 here is CASSQRINRFMNTEAFF.

The rearrangement links TRBV27 to TRBJ2-5; checking the TCRdb D call of TRBD1 is not possible without DNA. This CDR3 has 21 amino acids. Germline V gene sequence: CDR1 MNHEY, CDR2 SMNVEV (reference sequence). CDR3: CASSLIPLSVFPGQPQETQYF.

The V call is TRBV7-9, the J call TRBJ1-4; TCRdb designates TRBD1, a call that cannot be tested without DNA. The germline CDR1 and CDR2 sequences are SEHNR and FQNEAQ (reference sequence). The CDR3 runs to 14 residues. The CDR3: CASSRGQYNEKLFF. The full variable domain, completed using reference TRBV7-9 and TRBJ1-4, is DTGVSQNPRHKITKRGQNVTFRCDPISEHNRLYWYRQTLGQGPEFLTYFQNEAQLEKSRLLSDRFSAERPKGSFSTLEIQRTEQGDSAMYLCASSRGQYNEKLFFGSGTQLSVL.

The chain carries TRBV12-3 or TRBV12-4 and TRBJ2-5; TCRdb selects TRBD2, and the lack of DNA leaves this call unchecked. The CDR3 consists of 16 residues. The CDR3 sequence is CASSLVEIASGETQYF.

V gene TRBV29-1 combines with J gene TRBJ2-5; TCRdb indicates TRBD1, and absent DNA this call remains unverified. This CDR3 comprises 13 residues. The V gene's germline CDR1 is SQVTM and CDR2 ANQGSEA. This CDR3 reads CSASGGVQETQYF.

The chain couples TRBV29-1 to TRBJ1-1. Germline CDR1 and CDR2: SQVTM and ANQGSEA. This CDR3 region has 13 residues. The CDR3 loop reads CSVSQALNTEAFF.

J is TRBJ2-1 and V is TRBV3-1; TCRdb picks TRBD2, but there is no DNA to check that call. Per germline, CDR1 LGHDT and CDR2 YNNKEL (reference sequence). The CDR3 has 15 amino acids. The CDR3 region is CASSTRDTGGDEQFF.

This chain links TRBV29-1 with TRBJ2-1; TCRdb returns TRBD1, unconfirmable since there is no DNA. CDR1 is SQVTM, CDR2 ANQGSEA, per germline. The length of the CDR3 is 14 residues. The CDR3 is CSVARGLRSYEQFF.

The chain recombines TRBV3-1 with TRBJ2-1. Per the germline V gene, CDR1 is LGHDT and CDR2 is YNNKEL (reference sequence). CDR3 size: 14 residues. CDR3 residues: CASSLPSSYNEQFF.

The CDR3 protein is CSVGARTGTDTQYF. The chain is built from TRBV29-1 and TRBJ2-3; no DNA is available, so the TRBD1 call from TCRdb remains unchecked. CDR3 length equals 14 residues. In germline, CDR1 is SQVTM, CDR2 ANQGSEA.

The rearrangement uses TRBV30 and TRBJ2-1; TCRdb calls TRBD2, which cannot be checked without DNA. This CDR3 contains 15 residues. Per germline, CDR1 GTSNPN and CDR2 SVGIG (reference sequence). This chain's CDR3 is CAWRELELIGNEQFF.

The chain employs TRBV4-3 and TRBJ2-3; no DNA is available, so the TRBD2 call from TCRdb remains unchecked. The CDR3 has 15 amino acids. The V gene's germline CDR1 is LGHNA and CDR2 YSLEER. The CDR3 is CASSQDRTPPNTQYF.

The rearrangement joins TRBV20-1 to TRBJ2-3; TCRdb reports TRBD2, a call that lacks DNA to check it against. The CDR3 has 15 residues. Germline CDR1 DFQATT, CDR2 SNEGSKA (reference sequence). CDR3 loop: CSAASGTTSTDTQYF.

The chain is built from TRBV7-8 and TRBJ2-1; TCRdb calls TRBD1, which cannot be checked without DNA. CDR3 length: 16 amino acids. Germline lookup yields CDR1 SGHVS and CDR2 FQNEAQ. The CDR3 protein is CASSGAGTGRPNEQFF.

V usage is TRBV25-1 and J usage is TRBJ2-7. Germline CDR1 MGHDK, CDR2 SYGVNS. This CDR3 has 13 residues. CDR3 protein: CASSELGFYEQYF.

The chain has TRBV7-9 and TRBJ2-3; with no DNA, the TCRdb D assignment of TRBD1 cannot be verified. This CDR3 spans 15 amino acids. Germline V gene data show CDR1 as SEHNR and CDR2 as FQNEAQ (reference sequence). CDR3 sequence: CASSPEGQGTDTQYF.